This is a list of T cell receptor beta chains from one sample in a study of memory B cells and T cells in multiple sclerosis. The antigens for these receptors are not known. Produced via immunoSEQ multiplex PCR; TCRdb's table is partial and in-frame only. The sample contains approximately 47,000 clones, roughly 82% of which appear only once. The specimen was PBMCs from blood kept in culture. These receptors originate from a human donor with multiple sclerosis. The CDR3 runs from the conserved cysteine through the conserved F or W. The order of the fields is J gene, V gene, clone size, D gene, CDR3 DNA, CDR3 protein. A D gene is named only where the DNA matches it firmly. Clone sizes are given selectively: once, few, many, or a class where the clone is expanded.

TRBJ2-5,TRBV5-1,-,TRBD2,TGCGCCAGCAGCTTAGGGACTAGCGGGGGAGTCGGGCAAGAGACCCAGTACTTC,CASSLGTSGGVGQETQYF
TRBJ2-3,TRBV5-6,-,-,TGTGCCAGCAGCTTGTCCCCGGGATTTAGCACAGATACGCAGTATTTT,CASSLSPGFSTDTQYF
TRBJ2-5,TRBV2,once,-,TGTGCCAGCAACGGCAAGTACCAAGAGACCCAGTACTTC,CASNGKYQETQYF
TRBJ2-3,TRBV27,-,-,TGTGCCAGCAGTTTAGTCGGGAGCACAGATACGCAGTATTTT,CASSLVGSTDTQYF
TRBJ2-5,TRBV7-2,-,-,TGTGCCAGCAGCCCCGGGACCCAGAGGGAGCAGTACTTC,CASSPGTQREQYF
TRBJ1-4,TRBV7-2,-,TRBD1,TGTGCCAGCAGCTTAGGGGCAGGGGGCCGTGAAAAACTGTTTTTT,CASSLGAGGREKLFF
TRBJ1-1,TRBV6-5,-,-,TGTGCCAGCTCAACCTCAGGGATGAACACTGAAGCTTTCTTT,CASSTSGMNTEAFF
TRBJ1-2,TRBV6-1,few,TRBD1,TGTGCCAGCAGTACTCGACAGGGGGGCCCTTATGGCTACACCTTC,CASSTRQGGPYGYTF
TRBJ2-5,TRBV29-1,-,TRBD2,TGCAGCGTTGAAGCCTCAGCGGCTAGCGGCCTGGGGACCCAGTACTTC,CSVEASAASGLGTQYF
TRBJ1-4,TRBV7-9,few,-,TGTGCCAGCAGCTTATTCGCAGCAACTAATGAAAAACTGTTTTTT,CASSLFAATNEKLFF
TRBJ1-2,TRBV7-2,-,-,TGTGCCAGCAGCTCCTCGCCCCTCTATGGCTACACCTTC,CASSSSPLYGYTF
TRBJ1-1,TRBV19,few,-,TGTGCCAGTAGTCGCGGGAACACTGAAGCTTTCTTT,CASSRGNTEAFF
TRBJ2-6,TRBV4-1,-,-,TGCGCCAGCAGCCAAGAAACTCTACAGCTGGGGGCCAACGTCCTGACTTTC,CASSQETLQLGANVLTF
TRBJ2-7,TRBV11-2,-,-,TGTGCCAGCAGCTTCGGACACAACTCCTACGAGCAGTACTTC,CASSFGHNSYEQYF
TRBJ1-5,TRBV16,-,-,TGTGCCAGCAGCCATCGGACGGGCAATCAGCCCCAGCATTTT,CASSHRTGNQPQHF
TRBJ2-5,TRBV2,-,-,TGTGCCACTCCCAGTCCCGCCCGAGAGACCCAGTACTTC,CATPSPARETQYF
TRBJ1-6,TRBV30,-,-,TGTGCCTGGAGATCTTCACAGCAAAATTCACCCCTCCACTTT,CAWRSSQQNSPLHF
TRBJ2-1,TRBV5-6,few,-,TGTGCCAGCAGCTGGGGCGGAAGTGGTTTCAATGAGCAGTTCTTC,CASSWGGSGFNEQFF